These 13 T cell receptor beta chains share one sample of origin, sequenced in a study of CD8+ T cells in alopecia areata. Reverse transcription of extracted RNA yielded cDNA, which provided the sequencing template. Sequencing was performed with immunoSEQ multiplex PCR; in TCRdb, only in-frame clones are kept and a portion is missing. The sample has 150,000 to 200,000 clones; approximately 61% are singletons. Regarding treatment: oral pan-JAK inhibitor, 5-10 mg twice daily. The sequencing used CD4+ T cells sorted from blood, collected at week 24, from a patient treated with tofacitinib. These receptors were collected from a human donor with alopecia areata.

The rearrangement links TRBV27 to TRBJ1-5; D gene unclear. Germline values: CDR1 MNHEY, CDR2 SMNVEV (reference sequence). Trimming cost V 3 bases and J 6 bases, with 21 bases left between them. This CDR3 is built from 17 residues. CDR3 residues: CASSLISGVAGGQPQHF. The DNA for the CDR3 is TGTGCCAGCAGTTTGATTTCAGGAGTGGCGGGAGGTCAGCCCCAGCATTTT.

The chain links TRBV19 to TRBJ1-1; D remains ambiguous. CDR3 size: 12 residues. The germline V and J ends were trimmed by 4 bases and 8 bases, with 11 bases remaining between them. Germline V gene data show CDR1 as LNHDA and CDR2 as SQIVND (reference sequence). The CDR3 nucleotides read TGTGCCAGTAGTAGGTCGGGAGGCGAAGCTTTCTTT. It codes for CASSRSGGEAFF.

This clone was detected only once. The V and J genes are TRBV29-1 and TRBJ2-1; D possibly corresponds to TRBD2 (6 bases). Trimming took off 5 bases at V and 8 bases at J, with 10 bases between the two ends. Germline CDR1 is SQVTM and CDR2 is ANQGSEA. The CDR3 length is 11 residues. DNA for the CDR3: TGCAGCGTTAGAGGACTATATGAGCAGTTCTTC. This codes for CSVRGLYEQFF.

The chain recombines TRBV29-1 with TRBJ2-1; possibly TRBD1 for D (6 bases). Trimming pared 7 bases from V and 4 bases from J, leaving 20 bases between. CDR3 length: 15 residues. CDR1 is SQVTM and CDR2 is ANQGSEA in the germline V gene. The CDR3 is CSALPDRSFYNEQFF. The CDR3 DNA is TGCAGCGCCCTTCCCGACAGGAGCTTTTACAATGAGCAGTTCTTC.

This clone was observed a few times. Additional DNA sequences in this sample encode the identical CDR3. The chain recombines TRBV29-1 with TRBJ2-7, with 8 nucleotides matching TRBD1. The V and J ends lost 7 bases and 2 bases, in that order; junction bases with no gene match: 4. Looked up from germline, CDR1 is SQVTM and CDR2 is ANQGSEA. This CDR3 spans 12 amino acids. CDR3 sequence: CSAQDRAYEQYF. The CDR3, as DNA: TGCAGCGCCCAGGACAGGGCCTACGAGCAGTACTTC.

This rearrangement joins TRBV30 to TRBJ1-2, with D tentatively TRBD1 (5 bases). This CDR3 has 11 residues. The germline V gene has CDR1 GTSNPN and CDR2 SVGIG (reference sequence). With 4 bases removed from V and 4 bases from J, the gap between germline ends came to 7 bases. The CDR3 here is CAWMGTYGYTF. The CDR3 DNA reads TGTGCCTGGATGGGGACCTATGGCTACACCTTC.

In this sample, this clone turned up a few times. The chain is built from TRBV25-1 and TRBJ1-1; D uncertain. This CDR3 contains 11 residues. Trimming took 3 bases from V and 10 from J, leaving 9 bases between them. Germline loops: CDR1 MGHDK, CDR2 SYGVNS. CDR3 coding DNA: TGTGCCAGCAGTGAGAATCGTAGAGCTTTCTTT. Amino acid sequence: CASSENRRAFF.

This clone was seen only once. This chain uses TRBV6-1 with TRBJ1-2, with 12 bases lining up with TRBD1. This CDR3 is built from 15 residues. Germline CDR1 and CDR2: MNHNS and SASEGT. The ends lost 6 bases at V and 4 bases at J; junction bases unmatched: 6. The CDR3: CASSIGTGGAYGYTF. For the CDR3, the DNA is TGTGCCAGCAGCATCGGGACAGGGGGCGCCTATGGCTACACCTTC.

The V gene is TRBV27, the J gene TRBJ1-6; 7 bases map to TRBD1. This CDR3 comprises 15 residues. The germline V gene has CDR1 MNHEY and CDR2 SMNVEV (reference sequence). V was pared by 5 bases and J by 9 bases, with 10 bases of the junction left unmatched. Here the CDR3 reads CASSLLQGRRSPLHF. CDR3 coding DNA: TGTGCCAGCAGTCTTTTACAGGGGAGACGTTCACCCCTCCACTTT.

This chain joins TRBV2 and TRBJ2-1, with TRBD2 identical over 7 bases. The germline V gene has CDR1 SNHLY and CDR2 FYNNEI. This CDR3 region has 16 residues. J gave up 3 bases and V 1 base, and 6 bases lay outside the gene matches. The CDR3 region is CASSEDVGTIYNEQFF. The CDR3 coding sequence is TGTGCCAGCAGTGAAGACGTTGGGACTATCTACAATGAGCAGTTCTTC.

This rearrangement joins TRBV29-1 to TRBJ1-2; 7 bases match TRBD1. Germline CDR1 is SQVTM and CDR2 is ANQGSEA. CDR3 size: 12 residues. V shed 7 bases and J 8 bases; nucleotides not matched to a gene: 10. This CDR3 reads CSAHQGGVGYTF. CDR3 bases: TGCAGCGCCCATCAGGGGGGTGTGGGCTACACCTTC.

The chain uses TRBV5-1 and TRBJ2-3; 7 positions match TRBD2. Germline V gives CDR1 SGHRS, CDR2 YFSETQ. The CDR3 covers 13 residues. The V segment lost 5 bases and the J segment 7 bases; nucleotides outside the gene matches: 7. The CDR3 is CASRDLAAYTQYF. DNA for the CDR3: TGCGCCAGCAGGGACCTAGCGGCATATACGCAGTATTTT.

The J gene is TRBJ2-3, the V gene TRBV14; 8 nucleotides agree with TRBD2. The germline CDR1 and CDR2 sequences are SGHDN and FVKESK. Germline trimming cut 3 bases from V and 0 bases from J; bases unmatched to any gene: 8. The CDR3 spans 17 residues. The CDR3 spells CASSHAELAASTDTQYF. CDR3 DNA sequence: TGTGCCAGCAGCCACGCAGAACTAGCGGCTAGCACAGATACGCAGTATTTT. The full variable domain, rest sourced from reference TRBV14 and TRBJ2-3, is EAGVTQFPSHSVIEKGQTVTLRCDPISGHDNLYWYRRVMGKEIKFLLHFVKESKQDESGMPNNRFLAERTGGTYSTLKVQPAELEDSGVYFCASSHAELAASTDTQYFGPGTRLTVL.